This T cell receptor beta chain was sequenced during a study of beta chain features in type 1 diabetes. Sequenced material consisted of expressed TCRB transcripts (all of the isolated RNA was reverse transcribed). The average output of naive, central memory and regulatory T cell samples was 3 million to 4 million reads. Assay used: immunoSEQ multiplex PCR; TCRdb lists only in-frame clones, some missing. This sample has 250,000 or so clones, with around 65% found just once. The source of this sequence is a man younger than 40 in good health. Sequencing was carried out using naive CD4+ T cells from blood.

CDR3 DNA sequence: TGTGCTAGTGGTTTGTACCCGACCGGGGAGCTGTTTTTT. Amino acid sequence: CASGLYPTGELFF. The V gene is TRBV12-5, the J gene TRBJ2-2, with D hard to call. Germline V gene sequence: CDR1 LGHNT, CDR2 FRNRAP. The CDR3 contains 13 residues. The V end lost 2 bases, the J end lost 5 bases, and 6 bases lay between the germline ends.